The present T cell receptor beta chain was sequenced within a study of T cells in Graves' hyperthyroidism and ophthalmopathy. Researchers took RNA transcripts and amplified the TCR beta CDR3 regions from them. In the first-round RT-PCR of the TCR CDR3, the HTBI primer set was used. MiXCR was run by TCRdb on the multiplex PCR reads, yielding one entry per CDR3 protein. The sample has 530,000 or so distinct CDR3 sequences, around 22% seen once. With 8 bases removed from V and 1 base from J, the gap between germline ends came to 9 bases. The CDR3 has 13 amino acids. The chain links TRBV12-3 or TRBV12-4 to TRBJ1-3; D unclear. Sequencing was done on a sample of blood. The TCR comes from a woman aged 30 to 39 with Graves' ophthalmopathy. The CDR3 nucleotides read TGTGCCAGCGAAGGAGAGTCTGGAAACACCATATATTTT. It translates to CASEGESGNTIYF.